The entry below describes one T cell receptor beta chain. The target antigen is unknown. This CDR3 comprises 17 residues. CDR1 is GTSNPN and CDR2 is SVGIG in the germline V gene (reference sequence). V shed 1 base and J 2 bases; nucleotides not matched to a gene: 5. This record belongs to a study of OX40 agonist ivuxolimab in advanced cancers. Sequencing used immunoSEQ multiplex PCR; TCRdb keeps in-frame clones, though not all of them. The data show 75,000 to 100,000 clones, roughly four fifths seen once. Study-wide results and caveats: There were also nonresponders showing low normalized T-cell clonal expansion. Averaged across samples, CD8+ T cells carried more expanded clones than CD4+ did.

This sequence joins TRBV30 and TRBJ2-3, with TRBD2 matching 14 bases. The source of this sequence is an adult with an advanced solid tumor such as melanoma, head and neck, liver or kidney cancer. Sequences were derived from CD4+ or CD8+ T cells sorted from blood, sampled in a trial of the OX40 agonist ivuxolimab. As DNA, the CDR3 is TGTGCCTGGAGTGGGCTGGGACTAGCGGGGGCCACAGATACGCAGTATTTT. Translated: CAWSGLGLAGATDTQYF. Based on the CDR3 plus reference TRBV30 and TRBJ2-3, the full variable domain is SQTIHQWPATLVQPVGSPLSLECTVEGTSNPNLYWYRQAAGRGLQLLFYSVGIGQISSEVPQNLSASRPQDRQFILSSKKLLLSDSGFYLCAWSGLGLAGATDTQYFGPGTRLTVL.